Described below is a single T cell receptor (beta chain) sequence and its context. The entry originates in a study of blood T cell repertoires in COVID-19. Study context: T cells, B-cell-depleted T cells, or PBMCs provided the cDNA or gDNA that served as material.

Data came from immunoSEQ multiplex PCR; TCRdb stores just in-frame clones and leaves some out. The data contain 22,000 or so clones, about 89% of them singletons. Sequencing was performed on peripheral blood. This sequence originates from a human donor in a cohort sampled during active COVID-19.

CDR3 protein: CASSYYQSNQPQHF. CDR3 in DNA: TGTGCCAGCAGTTACTATCAATCCAATCAGCCCCAGCATTTT. The chain links TRBV6-5 to TRBJ1-5; D remains ambiguous. CDR1 is MNHEY, CDR2 SVGAGI, per germline. The V end was cut by 1 base, the J end by 3 bases, with 7 bases between. There are 14 residues in the CDR3.